This T cell receptor beta chain was retrieved from a study of identical twins. A single record per CDR3 protein comes from TCRdb applying MiXCR to the 5' RACE reads. Of around 550,000 distinct CDR3 sequences in the sample, nearly 15% are singletons; the top ten hold about 0.47%. In addition, the sample was reused for a study of yellow fever vaccine responses in identical twins.

The sample comprised CD4+ T cells sorted from blood. The source of this sequence is a woman aged 18-29 years in good health.

In nucleotides, the CDR3 is TGTGCCAGCAAAGGGCTTCTGAACACTGAAGCTTTCTTT. This codes for CASKGLLNTEAFF. This chain uses TRBV28 with TRBJ1-1, with D uncertain. Germline assignment: CDR1 MDHEN and CDR2 SYDVKM. The V end was cut by 7 bases, the J end by 0 bases, with 9 bases between. CDR3 length: 13 amino acids.